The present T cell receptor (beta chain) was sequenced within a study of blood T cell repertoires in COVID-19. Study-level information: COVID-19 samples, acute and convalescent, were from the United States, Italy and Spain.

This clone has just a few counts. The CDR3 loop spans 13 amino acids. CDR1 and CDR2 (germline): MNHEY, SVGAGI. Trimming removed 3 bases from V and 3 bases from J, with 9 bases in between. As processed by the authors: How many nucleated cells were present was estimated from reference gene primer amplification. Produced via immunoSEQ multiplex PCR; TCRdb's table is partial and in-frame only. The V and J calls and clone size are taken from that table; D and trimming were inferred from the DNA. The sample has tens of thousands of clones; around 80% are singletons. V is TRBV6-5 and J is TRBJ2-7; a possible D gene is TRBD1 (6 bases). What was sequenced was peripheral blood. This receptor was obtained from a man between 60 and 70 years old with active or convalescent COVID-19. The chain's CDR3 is CASSYPGDYEQYF. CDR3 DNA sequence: TGTGCCAGCAGTTATCCAGGGGACTACGAGCAGTACTTC.